The T cell receptor (beta chain) described here comes from a study of CD8 T cells in ankylosing spondylitis. Findings and limits, study-wide: Matched ankylosing spondylitis synovial fluid reportedly showed significant enrichment of disease-linked clones. For ankylosing spondylitis blood, a TCR beta motif of under 10 highly homologous variants appeared characteristic. Disease-linked clones had a CD8+ phenotype and relatively low frequency in peripheral blood.

This clonotype was observed many times. Its antigen is not identified. Germline trimming cut 2 bases from V and 0 bases from J; bases unmatched to any gene: 5. The CDR3 has 18 residues. Germline loops: CDR1 SGHVS, CDR2 FQNEAQ. Quantitative 5'-RACE with molecular barcodes was used to make the TCR beta libraries. TCRdb used MiXCR to reprocess the 5' RACE reads, holding one entry per CDR3 protein. In the table there are under 950,000 distinct CDR3 sequences, around 20% of which are singletons. Sequencing used blood, either unsorted or a sorted T cell fraction (not recorded which). The sequence came from a male donor with ankylosing spondylitis. V is TRBV7-8 and J is TRBJ2-6; 9 nucleotides line up with TRBD2. The CDR3 DNA reads as TGTGCCAGCAGCTTATTTGCGGGGGGGAGCTCTGGGGCCAACGTCCTGACTTTC. Amino acids: CASSLFAGGSSGANVLTF. Full variable domain (outside the CDR3, taken from reference TRBV7-8 and TRBJ2-6): GAGVSQSPRYKVAKRGQDVALRCDPISGHVSLFWYQQALGQGPEFLTYFQNEAQLDKSGLPSDRFFAERPEGSVSTLKIQRTQQEDSAVYLCASSLFAGGSSGANVLTFGAGSRLTVL.